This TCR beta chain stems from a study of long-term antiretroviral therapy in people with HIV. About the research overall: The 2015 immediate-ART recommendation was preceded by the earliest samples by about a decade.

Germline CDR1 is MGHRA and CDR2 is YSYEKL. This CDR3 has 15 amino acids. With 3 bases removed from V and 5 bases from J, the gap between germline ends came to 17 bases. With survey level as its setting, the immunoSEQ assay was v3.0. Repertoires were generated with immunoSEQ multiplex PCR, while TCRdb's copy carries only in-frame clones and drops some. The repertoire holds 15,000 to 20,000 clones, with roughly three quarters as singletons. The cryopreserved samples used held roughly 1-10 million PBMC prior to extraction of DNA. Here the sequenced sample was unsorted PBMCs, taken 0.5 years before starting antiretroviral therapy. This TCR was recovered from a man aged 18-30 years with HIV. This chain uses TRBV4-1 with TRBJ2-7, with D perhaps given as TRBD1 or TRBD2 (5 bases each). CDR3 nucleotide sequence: TGCGCCAGCAGCCATTCCCCCGGGACCCGAGACGAGCAGTACTTC. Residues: CASSHSPGTRDEQYF.